Each of the 18 T cell receptor beta chains below was sequenced from the same sample in a study of CDR3 diversity in severe acne. One entry per CDR3 protein, called by TCRdb with MiXCR from the PCR reads. The repertoire has 90,000 or so distinct CDR3 sequences, roughly half of them found once; the top ten carry around a tenth. The sequenced sample consisted of blood. Receptor source: a male donor in good health, serving as a control.

The gene calls are TRBV6-9 and TRBJ1-6, with TRBD1 matching over 7 bases. CDR1 MNHGY and CDR2 SVAAGI come from the germline V gene. CDR3 length: 12 amino acids. The V and J ends lost 5 bases and 13 bases, in that order; junction bases with no gene match: 5. Written as DNA, the CDR3 is TGTGCCAGCAGTGTTCCAGGGGGGCCCCTCCACTTT. It translates to CASSVPGGPLHF.

This clonotype was seen a handful of times. The V and J genes are TRBV2 and TRBJ1-1, with a weak D call TRBD1 (5 bases). The CDR3 loop spans 15 amino acids. Germline CDR1 SNHLY, CDR2 FYNNEI. Trimming stripped 6 bases from V and 3 bases from J, with 17 bases between. CDR3 coding DNA: TGTGCCAGCAGGCCGCGCAGGGAATCCGACACTGAAGCTTTCTTT. Translation: CASRPRRESDTEAFF.

CDR3 DNA sequence: TGTGCCAGCAGGAAGGGGGGGGGGAAGGGCCAAGAGACCCAGTACTTC. This translates into CASRKGGGKGQETQYF. The chain employs TRBV2 and TRBJ2-5; D is perhaps TRBD2 (7 bases). Trimming shortened V by 6 bases and J by 1 base, and 18 bases separated the two germline ends. CDR3 length: 16 residues. Germline V CDR1 and CDR2: SNHLY, FYNNEI.

In regard to this clonotype: The junction shows a germline mismatch at one end, possibly a read error. The chain uses TRBV6-1 and TRBJ1-1, with 8 bases matching TRBD1. The CDR3 sequence is 18 residues long. Germline CDR1 MNHNS, CDR2 SASEGT. This CDR3 reads CANSKFRGQALGNTGAFF. In DNA, the CDR3 is TGTGCCAACAGCAAATTCAGGGGGCAAGCTTTAGGGAACACTGGAGCTTTCTTT.

This clonotype was detected only a few times. The genes are TRBV2 and TRBJ1-2; D gene ambiguous. There are 12 residues in the CDR3. Per germline, CDR1 SNHLY and CDR2 FYNNEI. V lost 8 bases, J lost 7 bases, and 14 bases lay in between. The chain's CDR3 is CASFQTAAGYTF. CDR3 bases: TGTGCCAGCTTCCAGACGGCGGCTGGCTACACCTTC.

This chain uses TRBV7-3 with TRBJ2-7; tentatively, D is TRBD1 or TRBD2 (5 bases each). This CDR3 is built from 12 residues. Germline values: CDR1 SGHTA, CDR2 FQGTGA. The ends were cut back, 4 bases at V and 6 bases at J, with 10 bases in the middle. CDR3: CASSCRGREQYF. In DNA form, the CDR3 reads TGTGCCAGCAGCTGCCGGGGACGCGAGCAGTACTTC.

The chain uses TRBV12-3 or TRBV12-4 and TRBJ1-2; D gene ambiguous. V was trimmed by 7 bases and J by 1 base, leaving 16 bases between them. The CDR3 sequence is 15 residues long. CDR3 DNA: TGTGCCAGCACCTTGACCGGACTCCGTAACTATGGCTACACCTTC. Amino acid sequence: CASTLTGLRNYGYTF.

This clonotype was counted at least ten times. The chain joins TRBV30 to TRBJ1-2; 9 bases line up with TRBD1. The germline CDR1 and CDR2 sequences are GTSNPN and SVGIG (reference sequence). This CDR3 contains 13 residues. The junction had 2 bases not matched to a gene; V was cut back by 6 bases and J by 0 bases. In nucleotides, the CDR3 is TGTGCCTGCCGACAGGGGGCTAACTATGGCTACACCTTC. This gives the protein CACRQGANYGYTF. The full variable domain, with the rest looked up from reference TRBV30 and TRBJ1-2, is SQTIHQWPATLVQPVGSPLSLECTVEGTSNPNLYWYRQAAGRGLQLLFYSVGIGQISSEVPQNLSASRPQDRQFILSSKKLLLSDSGFYLCACRQGANYGYTFGSGTRLTVV.

This clonotype was picked up a small number of times. This clone may be a read error of a much larger clone one base away. The rearrangement joins TRBV12-3 or TRBV12-4 to TRBJ1-1; the match to TRBD1 covers 7 bases. V gave up 4 bases and J gave up 4 bases; unmatched junction bases: 3. The CDR3 loop spans 13 amino acids. The CDR3 sequence is CASSSYRGTEAFF. CDR3 DNA sequence: TGTGCCAGCAGTTCATACAGGGGCACTGAAGCTTTCTTT.

The rearrangement uses TRBV20-1 and TRBJ2-7; 16 bases agree with TRBD2. Germline V gene data show CDR1 as DFQATT and CDR2 as SNEGSKA (reference sequence). CDR3 size: 17 residues. Losses at the gene ends were 1 base for V and 3 bases for J; bases not matched to a gene: 6. The CDR3 coding sequence is TGCAGTGCTAGAGTCCCCGGGACTAGCGGGAGGGTCTACGAGCAGTACTTC. Translation gives CSARVPGTSGRVYEQYF.

V and J are TRBV6-1 and TRBJ2-3; 7 nucleotides align to TRBD1. Unmatched junction bases numbered 9, after V lost 4 bases and J lost 2 bases. Germline values: CDR1 MNHNS, CDR2 SASEGT. The CDR3 contains 16 residues. CDR3 sequence: CASSVGTVGNTDTQYF. The CDR3 nucleotides read TGTGCCAGCAGTGTGGGGACAGTAGGGAACACAGATACGCAGTATTTT.

V usage is TRBV7-2 and J usage is TRBJ2-6; no clear D. Between the trimmed V and J ends, which lost 3 bases and 0 bases, there was a span of 6 bases. This CDR3 contains 15 residues. CDR1 and CDR2 (germline): SGHTA, FQGNSA. CDR3 sequence (DNA): TGTGCCAGCAGCTTTTCGGACTCTGGGGCCAACGTCCTGACTTTC. It specifies CASSFSDSGANVLTF.

Concerning this clonotype itself: This may stem from a read error, because a much larger clone lies one nucleotide away. The V and J genes are TRBV6-1 and TRBJ1-1; no reliable D call. CDR3 length: 14 residues. Germline values: CDR1 MNHNS, CDR2 SASEGT. The V and J ends lost 4 bases and 1 base respectively, with 10 bases between them. The CDR3 DNA is TGTGCCAGCAGTGCCGCCGGGTCGAACACTGAAGCTTTCTTT. This gives the protein CASSAAGSNTEAFF.

The chain carries TRBV20-1 and TRBJ2-2; perhaps TRBD1 as D (5 bases). Germline V CDR1 and CDR2: DFQATT, SNEGSKA (reference sequence). The CDR3 sequence is 14 residues long. V dropped 1 base and J dropped 3 bases, with 9 bases sitting between them. The CDR3: CSARGTRDTGELFF. The CDR3 DNA is TGCAGTGCTAGAGGGACCAGGGACACCGGGGAGCTGTTTTTT.

This clonotype was seen ten or more times. The chain combines TRBV11-2 with TRBJ1-4; D gene uncertain. The V gene lost 4 bases and the J gene lost 0 bases, with 9 bases spanning the gap. The CDR3 runs 15 residues. Germline V gene sequence: CDR1 SGHAT, CDR2 FQNNGV. The CDR3 coding sequence is TGTGCCAGCAGCTCATGGGGTGCAACTAATGAAAAACTGTTTTTT. Protein product: CASSSWGATNEKLFF.

This clonotype was picked up a small number of times. The rearrangement links TRBV29-1 to TRBJ2-7; 9 nucleotides match TRBD2. J lost 2 bases, V lost 3 bases, and 2 bases had no gene match. Per germline, CDR1 SQVTM and CDR2 ANQGSEA. CDR3 length: 13 amino acids. The CDR3: CSVELAGAYEQYF. CDR3 nucleotide sequence: TGCAGCGTTGAGTTAGCGGGAGCCTACGAGCAGTACTTC.

This clonotype was seen ten or more times. CDR3 DNA: TGTGCCAGCAGCTTAGTCCAAGGACAGGGGGCCAATCTATATGGCTACACCTTC. Its translation: CASSLVQGQGANLYGYTF. The V and J genes are TRBV11-3 and TRBJ1-2, with 11 bases fitting TRBD1. The J segment lost 5 bases and the V segment lost 1 base, leaving 12 bases of the junction unmatched. The CDR3 has 18 amino acids. Germline V lookup: CDR1 SGHNT, CDR2 YENEEA.

The chain is built from TRBV19 and TRBJ2-7; D tentatively fits TRBD1 or TRBD2 (6 bases each). V dropped 5 bases and J dropped 4 bases, with 18 bases sitting between them. Germline CDR1 is LNHDA and CDR2 is SQIVND (reference sequence). This CDR3 has 15 amino acids. The CDR3 here is CASSGSRGLMYEQYF. CDR3 coding DNA: TGTGCCAGTAGTGGATCACGGGGGCTTATGTACGAGCAGTACTTC.